The 27 T cell receptor beta chains listed next were all sequenced from one sample in a study of T cells in Graves' hyperthyroidism and ophthalmopathy. RNA transcripts gave rise to amplified TCR beta CDR3 regions. Initially, a first-round RT-PCR of the TCR CDR3 employed the HTBI primer set. TCRdb analysed the multiplex PCR reads with MiXCR anew, one entry per CDR3 protein. The sample includes over 450,000 distinct CDR3 sequences, around an eighth of them seen just once. Material for sequencing was blood. All receptors come from a woman between 18 and 29 years old with Graves' hyperthyroidism.

V is TRBV7-9 and J is TRBJ1-1, with a tentative D call TRBD1 (6 bases). From germline, CDR1 is SEHNR and CDR2 FQNEAQ (reference sequence). V dropped 4 bases and J dropped 1 base, with 16 bases sitting between them. The CDR3 consists of 16 residues. The DNA for the CDR3 is TGTGCCAGCAGCTCAACTTACAGGGAGACGAACACTGAAGCTTTCTTT. This gives the protein CASSSTYRETNTEAFF.

The chain joins TRBV25-1 to TRBJ1-2, with D uncertain. The CDR3 is made up of 10 amino acids. The V gene lost 5 bases and the J gene lost 13 bases, with 11 bases spanning the gap. Germline-derived CDR1 and CDR2 are MGHDK and SYGVNS. This CDR3 reads CASSFPPCTF. The CDR3 DNA reads as TGTGCCAGCAGTTTCCCGCCGTGCACCTTC.

In its sample, this clonotype was seen many times. V gene TRBV7-8 combines with J gene TRBJ1-5, with 9 nucleotides matching TRBD1. The V segment lost 2 bases and the J segment 1 base; nucleotides outside the gene matches: 9. The CDR3 spans 18 residues. Germline loops: CDR1 SGHVS, CDR2 FQNEAQ. CDR3 DNA sequence: TGTGCCAGCAGCTTACTAGGGGACAGGGCAACGAGCAATCAGCCCCAGCATTTT. Residues: CASSLLGDRATSNQPQHF.

At least ten counts were recorded for this clonotype. J is TRBJ1-5 and V is TRBV2, with D possibly TRBD1 on 6 matching bases. The germline V and J ends were trimmed by 7 bases and 0 bases, with 13 bases remaining between them. The CDR3 covers 15 residues. Germline CDR1 and CDR2: SNHLY and FYNNEI. The CDR3 coding sequence is TGTGCCAGCACCCAGACAGGCAATAGCAATCAGCCCCAGCATTTT. Residues: CASTQTGNSNQPQHF.

Points on this clonotype: A read error is possible here, since a much larger clone lies one base away. J is TRBJ1-5 and V is TRBV13; tentatively, D is TRBD1 (5 bases). This CDR3 spans 14 amino acids. Trimming removed 7 bases from V and 0 bases from J, with 10 bases in between. Per the germline V gene, CDR1 is PRHDT and CDR2 is FYEKMQ (reference sequence). The CDR3 loop reads CASNSGNSNQPQHF. The CDR3 DNA reads TGTGCCAGCAATTCAGGGAATAGCAATCAGCCCCAGCATTTT.

The V and J genes are TRBV10-2 and TRBJ1-3, with 9 bases identical to TRBD1. The CDR3 contains 16 residues. Germline CDR1 and CDR2: WSHSY and SAAADI. V lost 0 bases and J lost 3; bases outside the gene matches: 3. CDR3 amino acids: CASSESRDRDGNTIYF. CDR3 sequence (DNA): TGCGCCAGCAGTGAGTCGCGGGACAGGGATGGAAACACCATATATTTT.

The chain recombines TRBV2 with TRBJ1-2, with 8 bases that match TRBD1. The junction had 27 bases not matched to a gene; V was cut back by 7 bases and J by 8 bases. The germline V gene has CDR1 SNHLY and CDR2 FYNNEI. This CDR3 comprises 19 residues. The DNA of the CDR3 is TGTGCCAGCATGTCATCTTTAGGGACAGGAGGAGGGAACTTGGGGGGCTACACCTTC. Translated: CASMSSLGTGGGNLGGYTF.

At least ten counts were recorded for this clonotype. The genes are TRBV12-3 or TRBV12-4 and TRBJ2-1; D gene ambiguous. The CDR3 sequence is 13 residues long. Trimming took off 3 bases at V and 6 bases at J, with 9 bases between the two ends. The CDR3 sequence is CASSLGIPNEQFF. The CDR3, as DNA: TGTGCCAGCAGTTTGGGCATACCCAATGAGCAGTTCTTC.

This clonotype was observed many times. The chain employs TRBV3-1 and TRBJ2-3; D call uncertain. Germline V gene sequence: CDR1 LGHDT, CDR2 YNNKEL (reference sequence). The germline V and J ends were trimmed by 1 base and 7 bases, with 6 bases remaining between them. This CDR3 region has 12 residues. The CDR3 protein is CASSQAPHTQYF. The CDR3 DNA sequence: TGTGCCAGCAGCCAAGCCCCTCATACGCAGTATTTT.

There are many counts of this clonotype. The gene calls are TRBV10-3 and TRBJ1-1; D unresolved. The V gene lost 2 bases and the J gene lost 2 bases, with 6 bases spanning the gap. Germline V gene lookup returns CDR1 ENHRY and CDR2 SYGVKD. The CDR3 runs to 13 residues. The CDR3 reads CAISETPNTEAFF. The CDR3 region has the DNA TGTGCCATCAGTGAGACACCCAACACTGAAGCTTTCTTT.

This clonotype was seen at least ten times. The chain couples TRBV2 to TRBJ1-2; TRBD1 aligns across 7 bases. Looked up from germline, CDR1 is SNHLY and CDR2 is FYNNEI. V dropped 9 bases and J dropped 0; count of bases not matched to a gene: 7. The CDR3 has 14 residues. CDR3 protein: CASSRDSANYGYTF. The CDR3 region has the DNA TGTGCCAGTAGCCGGGACAGCGCTAACTATGGCTACACCTTC.

The CDR3: CASSTQTTGNNSPLHF. DNA of the CDR3: TGCGCCAGCAGCACCCAAACGACGGGAAATAATTCACCCCTCCACTTT. The V gene is TRBV5-1, the J gene TRBJ1-6; no clear D gene. Germline values: CDR1 SGHRS, CDR2 YFSETQ. The CDR3 runs 16 residues. The ends were cut back, 4 bases at V and 5 bases at J, with 16 bases in the middle. Complete variable domain (other parts from reference TRBV5-1 and TRBJ1-6): KAGVTQTPRYLIKTRGQQVTLSCSPISGHRSVSWYQQTPGQGLQFLFEYFSETQRNKGNFPGRFSGRQFSNSRSEMNVSTLELGDSALYLCASSTQTTGNNSPLHFGNGTRLTVT.

At least ten counts were recorded for this clonotype. The V and J genes are TRBV29-1 and TRBJ1-1; D may be TRBD1 (6 bases). The CDR3 is 14 amino acids. Germline V gene sequence: CDR1 SQVTM, CDR2 ANQGSEA. Trimming shortened V by 6 bases and J by 1 base, and 15 bases separated the two germline ends. The chain's CDR3 is CSVRSGHKNTEAFF. The CDR3 region has the DNA TGCAGCGTACGCTCGGGACATAAGAACACTGAAGCTTTCTTT.

CDR3 sequence reads: CASSTLGEGDEQFF. In nucleotides, the CDR3 is TGTGCCAGCAGCACCCTGGGGGAGGGAGATGAGCAGTTCTTC. The genes are TRBV3-1 and TRBJ2-1, with 7 bases fitting TRBD2. The CDR3 runs 14 residues. V shed 5 bases, J shed 8 bases, and the junction held 9 bases outside the gene matches. Germline V gives CDR1 LGHDT, CDR2 YNNKEL (reference sequence).

V gene TRBV18 combines with J gene TRBJ1-5, with unresolved D. Germline V CDR1 and CDR2: KGHSH, LQKENI. The CDR3 covers 15 residues. With 4 bases removed from V and 0 bases from J, the gap between germline ends came to 10 bases. The CDR3 is CASSLSDYSNQPQHF. The CDR3 nucleotides read TGTGCCAGCTCACTGTCAGACTATAGCAATCAGCCCCAGCATTTT.

On this clonotype: Being one base from a much bigger clone, this may be a read error. The chain joins TRBV10-3 to TRBJ2-1, with 9 bases fitting TRBD2. The J segment lost 8 bases and the V segment lost 4 bases, leaving 9 bases of the junction unmatched. From germline, CDR1 is ENHRY and CDR2 SYGVKD. The CDR3 is made up of 15 amino acids. Written as DNA, the CDR3 is TGTGCCATCAGTGTTAGCGGGAGCGTCGCCGATGAGCAGTTCTTC. It encodes CAISVSGSVADEQFF.

This clonotype showed up just a few times. The rearrangement uses TRBV3-1 and TRBJ1-2; 7 positions match TRBD1. V shed 4 bases, J shed 3 bases, and the junction held 8 bases outside the gene matches. Looked up from germline, CDR1 is LGHDT and CDR2 is YNNKEL (reference sequence). The CDR3 length is 15 residues. CDR3 protein: CASSRESQGYYGYTF. CDR3 bases: TGTGCCAGCAGCCGCGAATCACAGGGGTACTATGGCTACACCTTC.

This clonotype was detected ten times or more. V is TRBV20-1 and J is TRBJ1-5, with a possible D match to TRBD1 (6 bases). The V end lost 0 bases, the J end lost 4 bases, and 10 bases lay between the germline ends. CDR3 length equals 14 residues. CDR1 and CDR2 (germline): DFQATT, SNEGSKA (reference sequence). CDR3 loop: CSARDPRGNQPQHF. In nucleotides, the CDR3 is TGCAGTGCTAGAGATCCCAGGGGAAATCAGCCCCAGCATTTT.

This clonotype was seen at least ten times. The chain joins TRBV12-5 to TRBJ1-1, with D uncertain. The V end was cut by 2 bases, the J end by 1 base, with 5 bases between. This CDR3 comprises 13 residues. Germline CDR1 LGHNT, CDR2 FRNRAP. The CDR3 bases are TGTGCTAGTGGTTTGACGGAGAACACTGAAGCTTTCTTT. Translating it yields CASGLTENTEAFF.

The chain recombines TRBV6-1 with TRBJ1-5; D perhaps matches TRBD1 (5 bases). Germline values: CDR1 MNHNS, CDR2 SASEGT. There are 14 residues in the CDR3. Trimming stripped 5 bases from V and 4 bases from J, with 12 bases between. CDR3 sequence: CASSHRQRNQPQHF. In nucleotides, the CDR3 is TGTGCCAGCAGTCATCGACAGAGGAATCAGCCCCAGCATTTT.

This clonotype came up a few times. This chain joins TRBV6-2 or TRBV6-3 and TRBJ2-7; D assignment may be TRBD1 or TRBD2 (7 bases each). The V gene lost 0 bases and the J gene lost 4 bases, with 19 bases spanning the gap. Germline CDR1 MNHEY, CDR2 SVGEGT. The CDR3 contains 17 residues. The CDR3 spells CASSYSSGGGPVYEQYF. Here the CDR3 DNA reads TGTGCCAGCAGTTACTCGTCAGGGGGAGGGCCTGTGTACGAGCAGTACTTC.

V is TRBV6-1 and J is TRBJ2-2; D gene ambiguous. This CDR3 has 15 amino acids. Trimming stripped 6 bases from V and 5 bases from J, with 16 bases between. Germline loops: CDR1 MNHNS, CDR2 SASEGT. CDR3 bases: TGTGCCAGCAGGACGGATCAAGCGTGGACCGGGGAGCTGTTTTTT. This sequence encodes CASRTDQAWTGELFF.

This clonotype has a count of ten or more. The chain joins TRBV6-1 to TRBJ2-7; D gene uncertain. Germline CDR1 MNHNS, CDR2 SASEGT. The CDR3 length is 14 residues. Trimming cost V 3 bases and J 2 bases, with 11 bases left between them. Here the CDR3 reads CASSDLRWPYEQYV. The CDR3 DNA sequence: TGTGCCAGCAGTGATTTGCGGTGGCCCTACGAGCAGTACGTC.

This clonotype occurred once. Since the CDR3 does not end with the conserved phenylalanine or tryptophan, this likely comes from a read error. The gene calls are TRBV6-5 and TRBJ2-1; TRBD1 or TRBD2 may be the D gene (6 bases each). Germline CDR1 MNHEY, CDR2 SVGAGI. The CDR3 has 17 amino acids. Deletions cut 3 bases from V and 0 bases from J, with 15 bases between. The CDR3 bases are TGTGCCAGCAGTTATTCGGGGGCTCGGGGCTCCTACAATGAGCAGTTCCTC. This codes for CASSYSGARGSYNEQFL.

This clonotype was seen at least ten times. The chain joins TRBV27 to TRBJ2-1; 9 positions match TRBD1. The germline gives CDR1 MNHEY, CDR2 SMNVEV (reference sequence). J was trimmed by 3 bases and V by 2 bases; bases with no gene match: 5. The CDR3 runs 16 residues. The CDR3 DNA reads as TGTGCCAGCAGTTTACTCGGGACAGGGCTCTACAATGAGCAGTTCTTC. Protein product: CASSLLGTGLYNEQFF.

About this clonotype: A much larger clone is a single base away; this may be a read error. The genes are TRBV6-9 and TRBJ2-1; D not certain. This CDR3 contains 15 residues. V was pared by 6 bases and J by 4 bases, with 16 bases between. CDR1 and CDR2 from the germline V gene are MNHGY and SVAAGI. The CDR3 spells CASRLRAVVYNEQFF. For the CDR3, the DNA is TGTGCCAGCAGGTTAAGGGCGGTAGTGTACAATGAGCAGTTCTTC.

V usage is TRBV12-3 or TRBV12-4 and J usage is TRBJ2-2; 8 bases agree with TRBD2. The V gene end was trimmed by 6 bases and the J gene end by 0 bases; junction bases not matched to a gene: 6. The CDR3 length is 16 residues. In DNA form, the CDR3 reads TGTGCCAGCAGCGAACCGGGACTAGCGAACACCGGGGAGCTGTTTTTT. Its protein is CASSEPGLANTGELFF.